One and the same sample provided the 3 T cell receptor beta chains below, sequenced in a study of CD8+CD57+ T cells in acquired aplastic anemia. The TCR beta profiling, which covered VDJ combination and CDR3 sequence, was carried out using genomic DNA as the template. TCRdb fed the reads into MiXCR, producing one record per CDR3 protein. The table shows roughly 420,000 distinct CDR3 sequences, with approximately 70% occurring only once. Sequencing was carried out using sorted CD4+, CD8+, or CD8+CD57+ T cells (not recorded which) from PBMCs. These receptors were collected from a human donor in good health, serving as a control.

The chain combines TRBV7-2 with TRBJ1-6; D is possibly TRBD1 (6 bases). This CDR3 region has 15 residues. Trimming pared 4 bases from V and 10 bases from J, leaving 17 bases between. CDR1 is SGHTA and CDR2 is FQGNSA in the germline V gene. This CDR3 is CASSSRQGRNSPLHF. Written as DNA, the CDR3 is TGTGCCAGCAGCTCACGGCAGGGGAGGAACTCACCCCTCCACTTT.

In this sample, this clonotype turned up a few times. J is TRBJ1-5 and V is TRBV4-3; 10 bases map to TRBD1. J was trimmed by 3 bases and V by 3 bases; bases with no gene match: 2. The CDR3 totals 15 residues. Germline V gives CDR1 LGHNA, CDR2 YSLEER. The CDR3 here is CASSQGTGANQPQHF. The CDR3 DNA reads as TGCGCCAGCAGCCAGGGGACAGGGGCCAATCAGCCCCAGCATTTT.

This clonotype was counted at least ten times. The V gene is TRBV11-3, the J gene TRBJ2-1; D unresolved. This CDR3 has 13 amino acids. V lost 4 bases to trimming and J lost 8 bases, with 12 bases between them. Per the germline V gene, CDR1 is SGHNT and CDR2 is YENEEA. CDR3 region: CASSYYRADEQFF. CDR3 DNA: TGTGCCAGCAGCTATTATCGGGCTGATGAGCAGTTCTTC. Full variable domain (remainder filled in from reference TRBV11-3 and TRBJ2-1): EAGVVQSPRYKIIEKKQPVAFWCNPISGHNTLYWYLQNLGQGPELLIRYENEEAVDDSQLPKDRFSAERLKGVDSTLKIQPAELGDSAVYLCASSYYRADEQFFGPGTRLTVL.